The 32 T cell receptor beta chains presented below share a single source sample, sequenced in a study of regulatory T cells in long-lasting Graves disease. The time point: newly diagnosed GD, antithyroid drugs for less than 3 months. PBMC-extracted RNA yielded the TCR library. iRepertoire HTBI primers and Arm-PCR of CDR3 regions built TCR beta libraries. TCRdb reprocessed the multiplex PCR reads with MiXCR, giving one entry per CDR3 protein. The sample holds around 400,000 distinct CDR3 sequences, about 11% seen once. These data also formed part of another study, on T cells in Graves' hyperthyroidism and ophthalmopathy.

The sequences come from peripheral blood mononuclear cells (PBMCs), collected at new diagnosis, from a patient treated with antithyroid drugs. The source is a woman between 18 and 29 years old with Graves disease.

This chain joins TRBV19 and TRBJ1-5, with 7 bases aligning to TRBD1. The CDR3 spans 14 residues. V shed 4 bases and J 1 base; nucleotides not matched to a gene: 1. Germline V gene data show CDR1 as LNHDA and CDR2 as SQIVND (reference sequence). The CDR3: CASSTRGSNQPQHF. Written as DNA, the CDR3 is TGTGCCAGTAGTACCAGGGGGAGCAATCAGCCCCAGCATTTT.

This clonotype was detected many times. The chain carries TRBV12-3 or TRBV12-4 and TRBJ2-5, with 12 bases identical to TRBD2. Trimming cost V 11 bases and J 4 bases; bases outside gene matches: 11. This CDR3 comprises 15 residues. This chain's CDR3 is CARSPPTSGRETQYF. The CDR3 DNA is TGTGCCCGCTCACCCCCGACTAGCGGGAGAGAGACCCAGTACTTC.

This clonotype occurred a few times. The genes are TRBV5-5 and TRBJ1-3; D is unclear. Trimming removed 3 bases at V and 6 bases at J, with 13 bases between. This CDR3 region has 14 residues. Germline CDR1 SGHKS, CDR2 YYEKEE (reference sequence). The CDR3 sequence is CASSWEDPPNTIYF. CDR3 coding DNA: TGTGCCAGCAGCTGGGAGGACCCCCCAAACACCATATATTTT.

The V call is TRBV20-1, the J call TRBJ1-5; no clear D. Germline V lookup: CDR1 DFQATT, CDR2 SNEGSKA (reference sequence). This CDR3 has 16 amino acids. The CDR3 region has the DNA TGCAATGTGAATTCGGAACGACACAATAGCAATCAGCCCCAGCATTTT. Its translation is CNVNSERHNSNQPQHF.

This clonotype has a count of ten or more. This chain uses TRBV6-5 with TRBJ1-2; D is uncertain. CDR1 and CDR2 (germline): MNHEY, SVGAGI. The CDR3 is made up of 12 amino acids. V was clipped by 2 bases and J by 7 bases, with 8 bases between them. This CDR3 reads CASSYRDTGYTF. The CDR3 DNA follows: TGTGCCAGCAGTTACAGGGATACTGGCTACACCTTC.

To note about this clonotype: A far larger clone is one base from this, pointing to a likely read error. The chain joins TRBV7-9 to TRBJ2-1; D is possibly TRBD2 (6 bases). The DNA end lines up better with TRBJ2-3; the J call may be wrong. The CDR3 is 15 amino acids. From germline, CDR1 is SEHNR and CDR2 FQNEAQ (reference sequence). CDR3 nucleotides: TGTGCCAGCAGCTTAGAAGGGCTCACGGGAGATGCGCAGTATTTT. Protein product: CASSLEGLTGDAQYF.

This clonotype was detected ten times or more. The CDR3 is CASSQWTVNEKLFF. The CDR3 region has the DNA TGCGCCAGCAGCCAATGGACGGTTAATGAAAAACTGTTTTTT. V usage is TRBV4-3 and J usage is TRBJ1-4; D not resolved. The CDR3 is 14 amino acids. Looked up from germline, CDR1 is LGHNA and CDR2 is YSLEER. V shed 2 bases and J shed 4 bases, with 8 bases lying between them.

The V gene is TRBV4-1, the J gene TRBJ1-1; D is possibly TRBD1 (6 bases). The CDR3 extends over 14 amino acids. The V and J ends lost 5 bases and 3 bases respectively, with 13 bases between them. Germline assignment: CDR1 MGHRA and CDR2 YSYEKL. As DNA, the CDR3 is TGCGCCAGCAGCTGGGGACAACTTGACACTGAAGCTTTCTTT. Translating it yields CASSWGQLDTEAFF.

This clonotype appeared many times. The V gene is TRBV2, the J gene TRBJ2-7, with TRBD2 matching 9 bases. Per the germline V gene, CDR1 is SNHLY and CDR2 is FYNNEI. This CDR3 is built from 13 residues. V shed 6 bases and J 3 bases; nucleotides not matched to a gene: 3. CDR3 nucleotides: TGTGCCAGCAGAGCGGGGGGAATCTACGAGCAGTACGTC. Translation: CASRAGGIYEQYV.

This clonotype was recorded many times. The CDR3 DNA reads TGTGCCAGCAGCTCCCGGGACAGACCCTCGGCAGGCTATGGCTACACCTTC. Residues: CASSSRDRPSAGYGYTF. The rearrangement links TRBV7-2 to TRBJ1-2; TRBD1 aligns across 7 bases. V was clipped by 4 bases and J by 4 bases; unmatched bases: 15. CDR1 is SGHTA, CDR2 FQGNSA, per germline. The CDR3 sequence is 17 residues long.

This clonotype appeared many times. J is TRBJ2-2 and V is TRBV5-1; D is ambiguous. CDR1 and CDR2 from the germline V gene are SGHRS and YFSETQ. This CDR3 has 14 residues. The V end was cut by 3 bases, the J end by 5 bases, with 11 bases between. The DNA of the CDR3 is TGCGCCAGCAGCTCCCAGACTGAGACCGGGGAGCTGTTTTTT. Translating it yields CASSSQTETGELFF.

This clonotype has a handful of counts. V is TRBV4-3 and J is TRBJ2-3; D gene unclear. CDR3 length equals 14 residues. Trimming cost V 3 bases and J 0 bases, with 7 bases left between them. Germline lookup yields CDR1 LGHNA and CDR2 YSLEER. The CDR3 loop is CASSHVTSTDTQYF. CDR3 DNA sequence: TGCGCCAGCAGCCATGTGACTAGCACAGATACGCAGTATTTT.

This clonotype was recorded many times. CDR3 sequence reads: CASSRPGAGPRGTQYF. In nucleotides, the CDR3 is TGTGCCAGCAGCCGCCCAGGAGCGGGACCCCGGGGTACGCAGTATTTT. The chain recombines TRBV11-3 with TRBJ2-3, with 7 nucleotides matching TRBD2. The CDR3 length is 16 residues. V shed 5 bases, J shed 8 bases, and the junction held 16 bases outside the gene matches. Germline assignment: CDR1 SGHNT and CDR2 YENEEA.

This clonotype turned up a few times. The rearrangement links TRBV13 to TRBJ2-5; D call uncertain. The V end was cut by 1 base, the J end by 2 bases, with 14 bases between. The germline gives CDR1 PRHDT, CDR2 FYEKMQ (reference sequence). CDR3 length equals 16 residues. The CDR3 protein is CASSLAVWQEQETQYF. The CDR3 bases are TGTGCCAGCAGCTTAGCGGTTTGGCAGGAACAAGAGACCCAGTACTTC.

At least ten counts were recorded for this clonotype. This chain uses TRBV6-2 or TRBV6-3 with TRBJ1-1; 10 nucleotides agree with TRBD1. V dropped 2 bases and J dropped 8; count of bases not matched to a gene: 8. Germline V gene data show CDR1 as MNHEY and CDR2 as SVGEGT. The CDR3 is made up of 15 amino acids. CDR3 protein: CASSYVTPGQGEAFF. The CDR3 DNA is TGTGCCAGCAGTTACGTCACCCCGGGACAGGGGGAAGCTTTCTTT.

This clonotype showed up many times. The chain carries TRBV5-4 and TRBJ2-5, with D perhaps TRBD2 (5 bases). The V gene lost 2 bases and the J gene lost 2 bases, with 13 bases spanning the gap. The CDR3 spans 15 residues. Germline CDR1 reads SGHNT; CDR2 reads YYREEE (reference sequence). The CDR3 protein is CASSLPGIAQETQYF. DNA for the CDR3: TGTGCCAGCAGCTTACCCGGGATTGCGCAAGAGACCCAGTACTTC.

As for this clonotype: It may be a read error: a sequence one base away is much more abundant. The rearrangement joins TRBV20-1 to TRBJ1-2; the D is unclear. Germline V gene sequence: CDR1 DFQATT, CDR2 SNEGSKA (reference sequence). This CDR3 is 15 amino acids long. CDR3 amino acids: CSASAAGFDNYSYTF. CDR3 DNA: TGCAGTGCTAGTGCTGCGGGGTTTGATAACTATAGCTACACCTTC.

This clonotype was counted ten times or more. V and J are TRBV10-3 and TRBJ1-2; D is unresolved. CDR1 is ENHRY and CDR2 is SYGVKD in the germline V gene. The CDR3 runs to 15 residues. Trimming cost V 3 bases and J 4 bases, with 15 bases left between them. The CDR3 region is CAISEGGRTPYGYTF. DNA of the CDR3: TGTGCCATCAGTGAAGGAGGACGGACCCCCTATGGCTACACCTTC.

There are many counts of this clonotype. The J gene is TRBJ2-1, the V gene TRBV30; 9 bases agree with TRBD2. CDR3 length equals 16 residues. Unmatched junction bases numbered 15, after V lost 4 bases and J lost 8 bases. CDR1 and CDR2 from the germline V gene are GTSNPN and SVGIG (reference sequence). CDR3 in amino acids: CAWTIRGQLAGDEQFF. The CDR3 bases are TGTGCCTGGACCATACGAGGGCAACTAGCGGGCGATGAGCAGTTCTTC.

The sample holds many counts of this clonotype. V is TRBV6-5 and J is TRBJ1-1, with TRBD1 identical over 8 bases. This CDR3 has 16 amino acids. Germline CDR1 is MNHEY and CDR2 is SVGAGI. After removal of 4 bases from V and 5 bases from J, the junction contained 12 bases not matched to a gene. CDR3 bases: TGTGCCAGCAGTTGGAGGGCAGGGGGCAGAGAAACTGAAGCTTTCTTT. Its translation is CASSWRAGGRETEAFF.

This clonotype was observed many times. Written as DNA, the CDR3 is TGTGCCAGCACCGGATTTGGCGACAATGAGCAGTTCTTC. It is translated as CASTGFGDNEQFF. The V call is TRBV12-3 or TRBV12-4, the J call TRBJ2-1, with D hard to call. The CDR3 consists of 13 residues. V lost 7 bases and J lost 5, with 12 bases in between.

This clonotype was detected many times. The CDR3 reads CASTPSDGDYEQYF. The CDR3, as DNA: TGTGCCAGCACCCCTTCGGACGGCGACTACGAGCAGTACTTC. This chain connects TRBV7-9 to TRBJ2-7; D is unresolved. Germline V gene lookup returns CDR1 SEHNR and CDR2 FQNEAQ (reference sequence). The CDR3 covers 14 residues. V was trimmed by 7 bases and J by 3 bases, leaving 16 bases between them.

This clonotype was seen ten or more times. The chain has TRBV10-3 and TRBJ1-5; tentative D call: TRBD1 (5 bases). Germline CDR1 and CDR2: ENHRY and SYGVKD. V dropped 7 bases and J dropped 1 base, with 14 bases sitting between them. The CDR3 has 15 residues. CDR3: CAIKSAGPSNQPQHF. CDR3 nucleotide sequence: TGTGCCATCAAGTCGGCAGGGCCAAGCAATCAGCCCCAGCATTTT.

This clonotype has just a few counts. The CDR3 nucleotides read TGTGCCAGCAGCCACACGGGACAGGGCTCTCTCTACGAGCAGTACTTC. Translating gives CASSHTGQGSLYEQYF. The chain joins TRBV7-9 to TRBJ2-7, with 9 positions matching TRBD1. The CDR3 covers 16 residues. Germline lookup yields CDR1 SEHNR and CDR2 FQNEAQ (reference sequence). The V and J ends lost 5 bases and 3 bases, in that order; junction bases with no gene match: 11.

There are many counts of this clonotype. The gene calls are TRBV7-2 and TRBJ2-5, with 11 nucleotides matching TRBD2. The CDR3 is 16 amino acids. V gave up 5 bases and J gave up 5 bases; unmatched junction bases: 10. The germline V gene has CDR1 SGHTA and CDR2 FQGNSA. The CDR3 spells CASSPRRLAGMETQYF. In DNA, the CDR3 is TGTGCCAGCAGCCCCCGGAGACTAGCGGGGATGGAGACCCAGTACTTC.

The sample holds a few counts of this clonotype. V usage is TRBV20-1 and J usage is TRBJ1-2; D gene uncertain. There are 20 residues in the CDR3. V gave up 2 bases and J gave up 0 bases, with 28 bases separating them. The germline gives CDR1 DFQATT, CDR2 SNEGSKA (reference sequence). The CDR3 loop is CSARPIRSFSPNYTNYGYTF. The DNA of the CDR3 is TGCAGTGCTAGACCCATCAGATCGTTTTCCCCAAACTACACTAACTATGGCTACACCTTC.

This clonotype showed up many times. The V call is TRBV7-2, the J call TRBJ2-4, with TRBD2 matching 13 bases. The V and J ends lost 5 bases and 4 bases, in that order; junction bases with no gene match: 8. There are 17 residues in the CDR3. Germline-derived CDR1 and CDR2 are SGHTA and FQGNSA. DNA of the CDR3: TGTGCCAGCAGCAGACTAGCGGGGGGCGGTCCAAAAAACATTCAGTACTTC. Amino acids: CASSRLAGGGPKNIQYF.

In this sample, this clonotype turned up many times. This chain uses TRBV6-2 or TRBV6-3 with TRBJ2-1; 9 bases agree with TRBD2. In germline, CDR1 is MNHEY, CDR2 SVGEGT. V gave up 10 bases and J gave up 2 bases; unmatched junction bases: 3. CDR3 size: 13 residues. The CDR3 loop reads CAIQREAYNEQFF. The CDR3 nucleotides read TGTGCCATCCAGCGGGAGGCCTACAATGAGCAGTTCTTC.

The chain carries TRBV5-5 and TRBJ1-4; a possible D gene is TRBD1 (5 bases). V lost 3 bases and J lost 8, with 17 bases in between. Looked up from germline, CDR1 is SGHKS and CDR2 is YYEKEE (reference sequence). The CDR3 runs 15 residues. As DNA, the CDR3 is TGTGCCAGCAGCTACCCCGGGACGCTAAAAGAAAAACTGTTTTTT. It encodes CASSYPGTLKEKLFF.

This clonotype was counted only a few times. The chain couples TRBV19 to TRBJ1-2, with 9 bases aligning to TRBD1. The CDR3 length is 14 residues. V shed 4 bases and J 5 bases; nucleotides not matched to a gene: 5. Looked up from germline, CDR1 is LNHDA and CDR2 is SQIVND (reference sequence). Here the CDR3 reads CASSTRDREYGYTF. The CDR3, as DNA: TGTGCCAGTAGTACTCGGGACAGGGAATATGGCTACACCTTC.

The genes are TRBV20-1 and TRBJ2-6; D may be TRBD1 (5 bases). V gave up 6 bases and J gave up 1 base, with 25 bases separating them. In germline, CDR1 is DFQATT, CDR2 SNEGSKA (reference sequence). This CDR3 is 19 amino acids long. The CDR3, as DNA: TGCAGTGCACTTCACTTCAGGGTATTTGAAGCTTCTGGGGCCAACGTCCTGACTTTC. Protein: CSALHFRVFEASGANVLTF.

In this sample, this clonotype turned up a few times. The chain carries TRBV7-9 and TRBJ2-1; 9 nucleotides align to TRBD1. V shed 7 bases and J 6 bases; nucleotides not matched to a gene: 13. The germline V gene has CDR1 SEHNR and CDR2 FQNEAQ (reference sequence). This CDR3 region has 16 residues. The CDR3 reads CASIRVPGQGSNEQFF. CDR3 sequence (DNA): TGTGCCAGCATCCGGGTTCCGGGACAGGGAAGCAATGAGCAGTTCTTC.